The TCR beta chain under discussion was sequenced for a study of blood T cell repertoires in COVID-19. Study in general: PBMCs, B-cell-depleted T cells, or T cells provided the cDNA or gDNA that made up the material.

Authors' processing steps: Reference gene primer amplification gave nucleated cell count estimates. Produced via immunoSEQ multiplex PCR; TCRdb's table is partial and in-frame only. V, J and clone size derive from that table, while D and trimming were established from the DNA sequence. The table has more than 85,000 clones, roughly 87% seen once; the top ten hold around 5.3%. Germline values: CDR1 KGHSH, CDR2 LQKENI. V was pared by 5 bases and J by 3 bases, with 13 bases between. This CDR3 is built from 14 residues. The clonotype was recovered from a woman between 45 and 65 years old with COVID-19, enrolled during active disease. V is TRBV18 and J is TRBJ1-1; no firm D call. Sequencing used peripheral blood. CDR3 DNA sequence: TGTGCCAGCTCAGCAGGTACCCAAGACACTGAAGCTTTCTTT. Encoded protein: CASSAGTQDTEAFF.